This T cell receptor (beta chain) derives from a study of CD8+ T cells in alopecia areata. On this clone: The antigen is undetermined.

cDNA serving as the sequencing template came from extracted, reverse transcribed RNA. Using immunoSEQ multiplex PCR, the repertoire was profiled, and TCRdb retains in-frame clones only, with some absent. The profile shows roughly 150,000 clones, 55% of them singletons. V lost 4 bases to trimming and J lost 3 bases, with 13 bases between them. Germline V gene sequence: CDR1 ENHRY, CDR2 SYGVKD. CDR3 length equals 14 residues. Findings of the study overall: Sequencing of scalp samples also includes resident alphabeta T cells from normal skin.

V and J are TRBV10-3 and TRBJ2-7; D is undetermined. Source material: CD4+ T cells sorted from blood. This clonotype was sampled from a human donor in good health. The CDR3 loop reads CAISVPGHSYEQYF. CDR3 sequence (DNA): TGTGCCATCAGTGTACCGGGTCACAGCTACGAGCAGTACTTC.